The source of this TCR beta chain is a study of CD8 T cells in Susac syndrome. Negative magnetic isolation gave CD8+ and CD4+ cells; FACS enriched CD8+ TEMRA. RNA in amounts of about 0.5 to 1 ug was reverse transcribed with random hexamers. Each CDR3 protein is one row after TCRdb ran MiXCR on the immunoSEQ multiplex PCR reads. The sample holds approximately 150,000 distinct CDR3 sequences, approximately 90% seen once. Concerning this clonotype: Antigen specificity is unknown.

Findings and limits, study-wide: The TCR sequencing and HLA analysis in the study involved a relatively small number of individuals, as the study acknowledged.

The length of the CDR3 is 16 residues. With 5 bases clipped from V and 4 bases from J, the junction kept 12 bases outside the gene matches. Sequenced: CD4+ T cells from PBMCs. The clonotype comes from a human donor in good health. V gene TRBV12-3 or TRBV12-4 combines with J gene TRBJ1-1; 8 positions match TRBD1. The CDR3 sequence is CASSPGTGKGTTEAFF. CDR3 bases: TGTGCCAGCAGTCCCGGGACAGGTAAAGGAACCACTGAAGCTTTCTTT.